This TCR beta chain was found in a study of T cells after yellow fever vaccination. This clonotype was picked up many times. TCRdb fed the 5' RACE reads into MiXCR, producing one record per CDR3 protein. The profile shows 200,000 to 300,000 distinct CDR3 sequences, about 3.7% of them singletons. The source is a man younger than 30 who received the YFV17D yellow fever vaccine. The sample consisted of PBMCs, taken 15 days after the yellow fever booster vaccination.

This CDR3 is CASNRQGPNQPQHF. The CDR3 DNA follows: TGTGCCAGCAATCGACAGGGGCCCAATCAGCCCCAGCATTTT. This chain uses TRBV12-3 or TRBV12-4 with TRBJ1-5, with TRBD1 identical over 8 bases. This CDR3 region has 14 residues. The ends lost 7 bases at V and 3 bases at J; junction bases unmatched: 5.